These 3 T cell receptor beta chains were all obtained from the same sample, sequenced in a study of OX40 agonist ivuxolimab in advanced cancers. The assay was immunoSEQ multiplex PCR, and TCRdb's table has in-frame clones only and misses some. The table records about 150,000 clones, approximately 94% of them present only once. The specimen was CD4+ or CD8+ T cells sorted from blood, collected in a trial of the OX40 agonist ivuxolimab. These receptors all come from an adult with an advanced solid tumor such as melanoma, head and neck, liver or kidney cancer.

This sequence joins TRBV28 and TRBJ1-1; D is uncertain. Germline V CDR1 and CDR2: MDHEN, SYDVKM. Trimming shortened V by 6 bases and J by 4 bases, and 18 bases separated the two germline ends. This CDR3 is built from 15 residues. Written as DNA, the CDR3 is TGTGCCAGCAGCCTTTCCGGGGAGGGAGGCACTGAAGCTTTCTTT. Protein: CASSLSGEGGTEAFF.

The chain couples TRBV27 to TRBJ1-3; D perhaps matches TRBD1 (5 bases). The V gene lost 4 bases and the J gene lost 0 bases, with 16 bases spanning the gap. Germline CDR1 reads MNHEY; CDR2 reads SMNVEV (reference sequence). The length of the CDR3 is 17 residues. CDR3 sequence: CASSSSGLHHSGNTIYF. DNA of the CDR3: TGTGCCAGCAGTTCCTCGGGACTGCACCACTCTGGAAACACCATATATTTT.

The chain combines TRBV5-1 with TRBJ2-2; weak D call: TRBD2 (5 bases). V dropped 4 bases and J dropped 1 base, with 8 bases sitting between them. Germline V CDR1 and CDR2: SGHRS, YFSETQ. The CDR3 totals 14 residues. For the CDR3, the DNA is TGCGCCAGCAGCGGCGAGGGGAACACCGGGGAGCTGTTTTTT. Protein: CASSGEGNTGELFF.